This TCR beta chain was profiled in a study of CD8+ T cells in alopecia areata. Sample treatment: oral pan-JAK inhibitor, 5-10 mg twice daily. cDNA prepared by RNA extraction and subsequent reverse transcription served as the template for sequencing. Sequencing used immunoSEQ multiplex PCR; TCRdb keeps in-frame clones, though not all of them. The profile shows about 200,000 clones, 50% to 60% of them singletons. The sample was CD4+ T cells sorted from blood, taken at week 4, from a patient treated with tofacitinib. The receptor was isolated from a human donor with alopecia areata.

CDR3 sequence (DNA): TGCGCCAGCAGCCCTTGGACAGGGAGGGTCAATCAGCCCCAGCATTTT. Translated, it gives CASSPWTGRVNQPQHF. V and J are TRBV4-1 and TRBJ1-5; 8 bases map to TRBD1. Germline values: CDR1 MGHRA, CDR2 YSYEKL. J was trimmed by 3 bases and V by 4 bases; bases with no gene match: 8. The CDR3 length is 16 residues.